A selection of T cell receptor beta chains follows, all from one sample in a study of blood T cell repertoires in COVID-19. Sequencing used immunoSEQ multiplex PCR; TCRdb keeps in-frame clones, though not all of them. The profile shows under 200,000 clones, approximately 84% of them singletons. Sequences were obtained from peripheral blood. These receptors came from a woman of 80 years or more with acute or convalescent COVID-19. Both conserved end residues are part of each CDR3. Fields, in order: V gene, D gene, J gene, clone size, CDR3 protein. The D gene is left open where the match is weak. Expanded clones get a size class; other rows say once, few or many, or leave the size out.

v_gene: TRBV11-3
d_gene: TRBD1
j_gene: TRBJ2-7
abundance: few
CDR3aa: CASSLTGTGGFYEQYF

v_gene: TRBV5-1
d_gene: TRBD1
j_gene: TRBJ2-7
abundance: few
CDR3aa: CASSLVGGSFDEQYF

v_gene: TRBV7-3
d_gene: .
j_gene: TRBJ2-2
abundance: .
CDR3aa: CASSPHSGSNTGELFF

v_gene: TRBV10-3
d_gene: .
j_gene: TRBJ1-1
abundance: .
CDR3aa: CAISESPEGTNTEAFF

v_gene: TRBV19
d_gene: TRBD1
j_gene: TRBJ2-6
abundance: .
CDR3aa: CASSRDSFSFSGANVLTF

v_gene: TRBV5-5
d_gene: TRBD1
j_gene: TRBJ2-7
abundance: .
CDR3aa: CASGSLIRDSGF

v_gene: TRBV6-6
d_gene: .
j_gene: TRBJ2-7
abundance: .
CDR3aa: CASSYQAGYEQYF

v_gene: TRBV9
d_gene: .
j_gene: TRBJ2-7
abundance: .
CDR3aa: CASSARQQSYEQYF

v_gene: TRBV27
d_gene: TRBD1
j_gene: TRBJ1-2
abundance: .
CDR3aa: CASSLSRGTGGGYGYTF

v_gene: TRBV18
d_gene: .
j_gene: TRBJ1-5
abundance: .
CDR3aa: CASSSMPDQPQHF

v_gene: TRBV7-6
d_gene: TRBD1
j_gene: TRBJ2-2
abundance: .
CDR3aa: CASSKGQGGSGELFF